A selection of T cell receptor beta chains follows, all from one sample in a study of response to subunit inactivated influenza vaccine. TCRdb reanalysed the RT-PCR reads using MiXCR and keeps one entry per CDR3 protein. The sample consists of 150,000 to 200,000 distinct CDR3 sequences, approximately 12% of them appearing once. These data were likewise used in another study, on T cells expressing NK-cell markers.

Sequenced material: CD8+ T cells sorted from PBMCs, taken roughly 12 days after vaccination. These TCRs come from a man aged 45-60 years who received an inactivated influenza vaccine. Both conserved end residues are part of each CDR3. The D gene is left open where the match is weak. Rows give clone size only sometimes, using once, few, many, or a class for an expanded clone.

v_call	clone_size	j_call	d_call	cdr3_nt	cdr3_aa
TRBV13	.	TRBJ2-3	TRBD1	TGTGCCAGCAGCTTAGCACAGGGGAGCACAGATACGCAGTATTTT	CASSLAQGSTDTQYF
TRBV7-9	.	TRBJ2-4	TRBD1	TGTGCCAGCAGCTCTGGACAGGGGAAAAACATTCAGTACTTC	CASSSGQGKNIQYF
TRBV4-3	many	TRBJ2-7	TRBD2	TGCGCCAGCAGCCAAGCTCACGGGAGGGCCGGCGAGCAGTACTTC	CASSQAHGRAGEQYF
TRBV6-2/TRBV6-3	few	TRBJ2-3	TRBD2	TGTGCCAGCAGTTACTCGATGCTAGCGGGAGATGGGACCGCCACAGATACGCAGTATTTT	CASSYSMLAGDGTATDTQYF
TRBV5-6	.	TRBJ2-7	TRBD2	TGTGCCTGCAGCTTGCCTAGCGGGGATATCTCCTACGAGCAGTACTTC	CACSLPSGDISYEQYF
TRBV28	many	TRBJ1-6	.	TGTGCCAGCAGTCCGCCCGGTGACTATAATTCACCCCTCCACTTT	CASSPPGDYNSPLHF
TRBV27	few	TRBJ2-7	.	TGTGCCAGCACCCGAGGAGGCCACTACGAGCAGTACTTC	CASTRGGHYEQYF
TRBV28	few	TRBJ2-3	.	TGTGCCAGCAGTTCTTTATTTGGGCAGGGGAACACAGATACGCAGTATTTT	CASSSLFGQGNTDTQYF
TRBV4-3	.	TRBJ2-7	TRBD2	TGCGCCAGCAGCCAGACCAGGGTACTAGCGGGAGAGCTCTACGAGCAGTACTTC	CASSQTRVLAGELYEQYF
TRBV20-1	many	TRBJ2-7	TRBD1	TGCAGTGCTAGAGAGCCGGGACAGGGGATTCTGGACGAGCAGTACTTC	CSAREPGQGILDEQYF
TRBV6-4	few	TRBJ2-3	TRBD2	TGTGCCAGCAGTGACTCGGCGGGGGGGGTAGATACGCAGTATTTT	CASSDSAGGVDTQYF
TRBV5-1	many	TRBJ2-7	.	TGCGCCAGCAGCTTGGCCGGGCTAGCGAGCTACGAGCAGTACTTC	CASSLAGLASYEQYF
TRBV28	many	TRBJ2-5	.	TGTGCCAGCAGTCAGGGGTTTTACCAAGAGACCCAGTACTTC	CASSQGFYQETQYF
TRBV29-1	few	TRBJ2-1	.	TGCAGCGTTGAAGACCCTGAGGGGAATGAGCAGTTCTTC	CSVEDPEGNEQFF
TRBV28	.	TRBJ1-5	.	TGTGCCAGCATAGACGTGGGAAATCAGCCCCAGCATTTT	CASIDVGNQPQHF
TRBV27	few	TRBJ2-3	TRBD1	TGTGCCAGCAGTGCTGGGACAGCTAGCACAGATACGCAGTATTTT	CASSAGTASTDTQYF
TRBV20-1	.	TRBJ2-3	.	TGCAGTGCCGCAGGGGCGGGCACTAGCCCCACAGATACGCAGTATTTT	CSAAGAGTSPTDTQYF
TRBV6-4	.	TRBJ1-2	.	TGTGCCAGCAGCGCACTCCCGTTCTATGGCTACACCTTC	CASSALPFYGYTF
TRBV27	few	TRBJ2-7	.	TGTGCCAGCAGTTTGGAGCCCGGGACGATTTACGAGCAGTACTTC	CASSLEPGTIYEQYF
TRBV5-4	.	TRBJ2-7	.	TGTGCCAGCAGCTTGGGAGGGAGTTCTCCCTACGAGCAGTACTTC	CASSLGGSSPYEQYF
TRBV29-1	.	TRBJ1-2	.	TGCAGCGTTGAACGGAAGAACTATGGCTACACCTTC	CSVERKNYGYTF
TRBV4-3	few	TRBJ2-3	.	TGCGCCAGCAGCCAAGCGGGGGTTAGCACAGATACGCAGTATTTT	CASSQAGVSTDTQYF
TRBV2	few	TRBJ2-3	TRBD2	TGTGCCAGCAGTGAGGGGTGGACTAGCGGAATCACAGATACGCAGTATTTT	CASSEGWTSGITDTQYF
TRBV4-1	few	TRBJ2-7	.	TGCGCCAGCAGCCCGTACGACGGCTACGAGCAGTACTTC	CASSPYDGYEQYF
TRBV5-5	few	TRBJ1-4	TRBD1	TGTGCCAGCAGCTTGTTGGACAGGGGTGAAAAACTGTTTTTT	CASSLLDRGEKLFF
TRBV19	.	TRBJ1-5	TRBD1	TGTGCCAGTCTCGGACAGGGTAATCAGCCCCAGCATTTT	CASLGQGNQPQHF
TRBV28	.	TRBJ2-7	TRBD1	TGTGCCAGCAGTTTTATGGTCGGACAGGGCACTTCCTACGAGCAGTACTTC	CASSFMVGQGTSYEQYF
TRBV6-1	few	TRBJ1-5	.	TGTGCCAGCAGTATCGGAGGACCTTATAGCAATCAGCCCCAGCATTTT	CASSIGGPYSNQPQHF
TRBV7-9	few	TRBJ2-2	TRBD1	TGTGCCAGCAGCACGAACAGGGGGCGAGGAACCGGGGAGCTGTTTTTT	CASSTNRGRGTGELFF
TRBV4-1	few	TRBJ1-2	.	TGCGCCAGCAGCCTCGGGGAGTATGGCTACACCTTC	CASSLGEYGYTF
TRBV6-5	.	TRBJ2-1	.	TGTGCCAGCAGTTACGGGACGACGTACAATGAGCAGTTCTTC	CASSYGTTYNEQFF
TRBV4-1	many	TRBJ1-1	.	TGCGCCAGCAGCCGCGGGCCGGACACTGAAGCTTTCTTT	CASSRGPDTEAFF
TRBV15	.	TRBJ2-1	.	TGTGCCACCAGCAGAGGTACACCCAACTACAATGAGCAGTTCTTC	CATSRGTPNYNEQFF
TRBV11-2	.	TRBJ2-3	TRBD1	TGTGCCAGCAGCCTACGTCAGGGACAGGATACGCAGTATTTT	CASSLRQGQDTQYF
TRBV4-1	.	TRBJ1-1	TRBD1	TGCGCCAGCAGCTCGCAGTCGGTAACAGGGGTTGAAGCTTTCTTT	CASSSQSVTGVEAFF
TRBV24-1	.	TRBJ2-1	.	TGTGCCACCAGTCACAGGTCCAATGAGCAGTTCTTC	CATSHRSNEQFF